The source of this T cell receptor beta chain is a study of blood T cell repertoires in COVID-19. Study in general: Collection of acute and convalescent COVID-19 samples took place in the United States, Italy and Spain. PBMCs, B-cell-depleted T cells, or T cells provided the cDNA or gDNA that made up the material.

Trimming took 5 bases from V and 6 from J, leaving 6 bases between them. This CDR3 has 11 residues. Germline V lookup: CDR1 MNHEY, CDR2 SVGAGI. Authors' methods: Amplification of reference gene primers was used by the study to estimate nucleated cell counts. Repertoires were generated with immunoSEQ multiplex PCR, while TCRdb's copy carries only in-frame clones and drops some. Clone size and the V and J calls come from that table; the DNA yielded D and trimming. The sample yields 120,000 to 150,000 clones, more than 65% seen once. The sequenced sample consisted of peripheral blood. This sequence originates from an elderly man with acute or convalescent COVID-19. V and J are TRBV6-5 and TRBJ2-3; D is uncertain. The CDR3 protein is CASSIRDTQYF. The CDR3 bases are TGTGCCAGCAGTATTCGGGATACGCAGTATTTT.